A single sample gave rise to the 21 T cell receptor beta chains below, sequenced in a study of beta chain features in type 1 diabetes. Since all of the isolated RNA was reverse transcribed, expressed TCRB transcripts were what got sequenced. Only in-frame clones appear in the TCRdb table, and some are missing; sequencing was by immunoSEQ multiplex PCR. The sample consists of over 700,000 clones, roughly a sixth of them appearing once. Input material: naive CD4+ T cells from blood. The receptors shown here come from a woman aged 18-29 years in good health.

As to this clone: The junction and the germline gene differ at one end; a read error may be behind it. The chain joins TRBV7-7 to TRBJ2-7; TRBD2 aligns across 9 bases. The CDR3 has 15 residues. CDR1 is SSHAT, CDR2 FNYEAQ, per germline (reference sequence). The CDR3 spells CASSLGAGGGHEQYF. Written as DNA, the CDR3 is TGTGCTAGCAGCTTAGGAGCGGGAGGAGGGCACGAGCAGTACTTC.

This clone was detected a few times. V usage is TRBV28 and J usage is TRBJ1-5; possibly TRBD1 for D (6 bases). CDR1 and CDR2 (germline): MDHEN, SYDVKM. This CDR3 contains 14 residues. Trimming removed 4 bases at V and 1 base at J, with 8 bases between. The CDR3 sequence is CASSWTASNQPQHF. CDR3 nucleotide sequence: TGTGCCAGCAGTTGGACAGCAAGCAATCAGCCCCAGCATTTT.

The CDR3 DNA follows: TGTGCCAGCTCACTGAGACAGGGGGCGAACGAGCAGTACTTC. Protein: CASSLRQGANEQYF. J is TRBJ2-7 and V is TRBV18; TRBD1 agrees at 10 bases. Germline values: CDR1 KGHSH, CDR2 LQKENI. The CDR3 totals 14 residues. J was trimmed by 5 bases and V by 4 bases; bases with no gene match: 5.

This clone was observed a few times. The chain carries TRBV7-2 and TRBJ2-7; D gene ambiguous. CDR3 length: 14 amino acids. The V gene lost 5 bases and the J gene lost 0 bases, with 11 bases spanning the gap. Germline V gene data show CDR1 as SGHTA and CDR2 as FQGNSA. Here the CDR3 DNA reads TGTGCCAGCAGCCCCGACTCACTCTCCTACGAGCAGTACTTC. Its translation: CASSPDSLSYEQYF.

In its sample, this clone was seen a few times. Sequence at one end of the junction differs from germline and may be a read error. This rearrangement joins TRBV2 to TRBJ2-1; D is undetermined. This CDR3 is built from 13 residues. The germline V gene has CDR1 SNHLY and CDR2 FYNNEI. CDR3 in amino acids: CASSDIVPILSLF. CDR3 DNA sequence: TGTGCCAGCAGTGATATCGTCCCAATCCTGTCTCTCTTC.

A few counts support this clone. The V gene is TRBV23-1, the J gene TRBJ2-4, with TRBD1 matching over 8 bases. TRBV23-1 is annotated as an ORF whose role is uncertain. The CDR3 is 21 residues long. Trimming took 8 bases from V and 0 from J; bases not matched to a gene: 24. Written as DNA, the CDR3 is TGCGCCAGCCCGATACCGGGACAGGCAGAATCATGGGGATTAGCCAAAAACATTCAGTACTTC. Its translation: CASPIPGQAESWGLAKNIQYF.

In its sample, this clone was seen many times. The chain employs TRBV10-3 and TRBJ2-1; no reliable D call. The CDR3 covers 11 residues. Germline V gene sequence: CDR1 ENHRY, CDR2 SYGVKD. The ends were cut back, 8 bases at V and 7 bases at J, with 9 bases in the middle. The CDR3 coding sequence is TGTGCCATCGGGGTGGGGAATGAGCAGTTCTTC. This codes for CAIGVGNEQFF.

Many counts were recorded for this clone. The V and J genes are TRBV19 and TRBJ2-2; D is unclear. The V end was cut by 3 bases, the J end by 6 bases, with 5 bases between. Germline-derived CDR1 and CDR2 are LNHDA and SQIVND (reference sequence). The CDR3 has 12 residues. CDR3 in amino acids: CASSIQSGELFF. In nucleotides, the CDR3 is TGTGCCAGTAGTATTCAGTCCGGGGAGCTGTTTTTT.

In its sample, this clone was seen a few times. The V and J genes are TRBV4-1 and TRBJ2-1; D not certain. This CDR3 comprises 15 residues. Germline V gene data show CDR1 as MGHRA and CDR2 as YSYEKL. V lost 1 base to trimming and J lost 4 bases, with 11 bases between them. CDR3: CASSQVFTPYNEQFF. CDR3 sequence (DNA): TGCGCCAGCAGCCAAGTTTTTACGCCATACAATGAGCAGTTCTTC.

This chain joins TRBV7-2 and TRBJ2-7; TRBD1 agrees at 7 bases. V was clipped by 5 bases and J by 2 bases; unmatched bases: 9. This CDR3 is built from 15 residues. Germline CDR1 SGHTA, CDR2 FQGNSA. The CDR3 coding sequence is TGTGCCAGCAGCCAGGGCCTGACAGGGACCTACGAGCAGTACTTC. Translated, it gives CASSQGLTGTYEQYF.

This clone has a handful of counts. V usage is TRBV5-1 and J usage is TRBJ2-1; possible D gene TRBD2, 6 bases. V was shortened by 0 bases and J by 13 bases, with 17 bases between the two germline ends. The germline V gene has CDR1 SGHRS and CDR2 YFSETQ. CDR3 size: 14 residues. This chain's CDR3 is CASSLGTSTGSQFF. In DNA, the CDR3 is TGCGCCAGCAGCTTGGGTACTAGCACCGGGTCCCAGTTCTTC.

The chain joins TRBV5-4 to TRBJ2-4; TRBD2 is a possible D gene (5 bases). Deletions cut 2 bases from V and 4 bases from J, with 7 bases between. The germline V gene has CDR1 SGHNT and CDR2 YYREEE (reference sequence). The CDR3 is 13 amino acids. CDR3 sequence (DNA): TGTGCCAGCAGCTTCGGCGGGAAAAACATTCAGTACTTC. It encodes CASSFGGKNIQYF.

This clone was detected a few times. The chain recombines TRBV10-3 with TRBJ2-7; 8 bases align to TRBD1. J lost 2 bases, V lost 6 bases, and 3 bases had no gene match. Germline CDR1 and CDR2: ENHRY and SYGVKD. The CDR3 contains 13 residues. The CDR3 is CAIRTTGAYEQYF. CDR3 DNA: TGTGCCATCAGGACGACAGGGGCCTACGAGCAGTACTTC.

V gene TRBV6-6 combines with J gene TRBJ1-1, with D perhaps TRBD1 (6 bases). CDR1 and CDR2 (germline): MNHNY, SVGAGI (reference sequence). The CDR3 contains 13 residues. Trimming removed 4 bases from V and 10 bases from J, with 16 bases in between. This CDR3 reads CASSLDRTGLAFF. The DNA of the CDR3 is TGTGCCAGCAGTTTAGACAGGACCGGGTTAGCTTTCTTT.

This chain connects TRBV7-3 to TRBJ2-7; D remains ambiguous. The V gene's germline CDR1 is SGHTA and CDR2 FQGTGA. The V gene lost 5 bases and the J gene lost 0 bases, with 14 bases spanning the gap. The CDR3 loop spans 15 amino acids. In DNA, the CDR3 is TGTGCCAGCAGCCCCGGTGTCTCGAGCTCCTACGAGCAGTACTTC. Translation: CASSPGVSSSYEQYF.

This clone was seen more than once but under ten times. The chain combines TRBV6-6 with TRBJ2-6; possible D gene TRBD2, 6 bases. Between the trimmed V and J ends, which lost 7 bases and 4 bases, there was a span of 14 bases. From germline, CDR1 is MNHNY and CDR2 SVGAGI (reference sequence). CDR3 length: 15 amino acids. The CDR3: CASTGRISGANVLTF. In DNA form, the CDR3 reads TGTGCCAGCACAGGGAGGATCTCCGGGGCCAACGTCCTGACTTTC.

The sample holds a few counts of this clone. This chain joins TRBV7-9 and TRBJ2-1, with D perhaps assigned TRBD1 or TRBD2 (5 bases each). Germline CDR1 SEHNR, CDR2 FQNEAQ (reference sequence). The germline V and J ends were trimmed by 5 bases and 1 base, with 21 bases remaining between them. This CDR3 has 18 amino acids. CDR3 DNA sequence: TGTGCCAGCAGCCGTGGGGGTACTGGGACGGCTTCCTACAATGAGCAGTTCTTC. Amino acid sequence: CASSRGGTGTASYNEQFF.

V gene TRBV19 combines with J gene TRBJ2-5; D is uncertain. Germline assignment: CDR1 LNHDA and CDR2 SQIVND (reference sequence). The CDR3 is 12 residues long. V lost 2 bases, J lost 6 bases, and 7 bases lay in between. The CDR3 is CASSITGKTQYF. The CDR3 DNA reads as TGTGCCAGTAGTATAACTGGGAAGACCCAGTACTTC.

This chain connects TRBV7-9 to TRBJ1-1, with D possibly being TRBD1 (5 bases). The CDR3 covers 15 residues. Germline V gene sequence: CDR1 SEHNR, CDR2 FQNEAQ (reference sequence). Trimming removed 4 bases at V and 0 bases at J, with 12 bases between. In nucleotides, the CDR3 is TGTGCCAGCAGCTCGCCTCAGGGAATGAACACTGAAGCTTTCTTT. It is translated as CASSSPQGMNTEAFF. Using reference TRBV7-9 and TRBJ1-1 for the parts outside the CDR3, the full variable domain is DTGVSQNPRHKITKRGQNVTFRCDPISEHNRLYWYRQTLGQGPEFLTYFQNEAQLEKSRLLSDRFSAERPKGSFSTLEIQRTEQGDSAMYLCASSSPQGMNTEAFFGQGTRLTVV.

This clone has only a few counts. V gene TRBV2 combines with J gene TRBJ2-4; tentatively, D is TRBD2 (6 bases). Trimming took 3 bases from V and 0 from J, leaving 15 bases between them. CDR3 length: 17 amino acids. Germline values: CDR1 SNHLY, CDR2 FYNNEI. The CDR3 loop is CASSDGRRSLAKNIQYF. CDR3 in DNA: TGTGCCAGCAGTGATGGGAGGAGGTCACTAGCCAAAAACATTCAGTACTTC.

This clone was detected a few times. The J gene is TRBJ2-7, the V gene TRBV28; 8 bases line up with TRBD1. Germline lookup yields CDR1 MDHEN and CDR2 SYDVKM. Unmatched junction bases numbered 13, after V lost 7 bases and J lost 5 bases. The CDR3 is 15 residues long. DNA of the CDR3: TGTGCCAGCACCCTTGACAGGGGAGAATGGAACGAGCAGTACTTC. It specifies CASTLDRGEWNEQYF.